The TCR beta chain described here comes from a study of OX40 agonist ivuxolimab in advanced cancers. Overall study: Two cutaneous melanoma patients and one hepatocellular carcinoma patient, three in all, had partial responses.

Sequenced by immunoSEQ multiplex PCR; TCRdb stores in-frame clones only, minus some. Counted here are some 70,000 clones, about 91% occurring once; the ten biggest clones make up 1% to 1.2%. CDR1 and CDR2 (germline): SNHLY, FYNNEI. The CDR3 totals 14 residues. V was clipped by 4 bases and J by 7 bases, with 17 bases between them. Exclusion of a patient followed from autoimmune disease history or systemic immunosuppression. The chain recombines TRBV2 with TRBJ2-7, with D perhaps assigned TRBD1 or TRBD2 (6 bases each). The source is an adult with an advanced solid tumor such as melanoma, head and neck, liver or kidney cancer. Here the sequenced sample was CD4+ or CD8+ T cells sorted from blood, taken in a trial of the OX40 agonist ivuxolimab. The CDR3 DNA sequence: TGTGCCAGCAGTGTTAACAGGGAGGTTGTTGAGCAGTACTTC. Translating it yields CASSVNREVVEQYF. Together with reference TRBV2 and TRBJ2-7, the CDR3 gives the full variable domain: EPEVTQTPSHQVTQMGQEVILRCVPISNHLYFYWYRQILGQKVEFLVSFYNNEISEKSEIFDDQFSVERPDGSNFTLKIRSTKLEDSAMYFCASSVNREVVEQYFGPGTRLTVT.